This T cell receptor (beta chain) was found in a study of response to subunit inactivated influenza vaccine. Study findings and constraints: Seasonal influenza vaccination, on each occasion, was suggested by the authors to recruit few new T cells.

Many counts were recorded for this clonotype. Its specificity is not known. This CDR3 spans 12 amino acids. V trimming: 5 bases; J trimming: 8 bases; junction bases outside the gene matches: 3. Germline V gives CDR1 SGHTA, CDR2 FQGNSA. TCRdb recomputed calls from the RT-PCR reads with MiXCR, one row per CDR3 protein. The sample yields around 650,000 distinct CDR3 sequences, more than 15% seen once. The sequence was obtained from a man aged 45-60 years who received an inactivated influenza vaccine. The material was PBMCs from blood, obtained about 13 days after vaccination. The rearrangement uses TRBV7-2 and TRBJ2-4; 7 bases are a match to TRBD1. The CDR3 protein is CASSPTGDIQYF. In DNA, the CDR3 is TGTGCCAGCAGCCCCACAGGGGACATTCAGTACTTC.